This T cell receptor beta chain emerged from a study of blood T cells in healthy people across ages. Whole-study results and caveats: Observed TCR beta diversity per million T cells went down as age went up. This fall followed a roughly linear course with age. Naive T cell percentage showed a strong correlation with TCR beta diversity.

The CDR3 consists of 14 residues. The germline gives CDR1 SGDLS, CDR2 YYNGEE. Losses at the gene ends were 3 bases for V and 5 bases for J; bases not matched to a gene: 7. The authors ran a second PCR of 7 to 11 cycles using a sample-barcoded 5' primer and a J-beta primer mix. TCRdb passed the 5' RACE reads through MiXCR, listing each CDR3 protein once. Seen here are roughly 800,000 distinct CDR3 sequences, 36% observed once, and the top ten hold 13%. As to this clonotype: Its antigen is currently unknown.

Extracted total RNA amounted to at least 5.5 micrograms for each sample. The sample consisted of blood. The chain uses TRBV9 and TRBJ1-2; 7 bases are a match to TRBD1. The receptor comes from a man between 18 and 35 years old in good health. The CDR3 DNA reads TGTGCCAGCAGCGCCTCTACAGGGGAATATGGCTACACCTTC. It yields the protein CASSASTGEYGYTF.